Listed here are 23 T cell receptor beta chains from one sample, sequenced in a study of T cells in tuberculosis. The repertoire was sequenced with immunoSEQ multiplex PCR; TCRdb's copy has only in-frame clones and lacks some. The sample yields 25,000 to 40,000 clones, 87% seen once. Noted time point: new active TB diagnosis, blood taken before or within 7 days of starting treatment. The sample was PBMCs, taken at tuberculosis diagnosis. The receptors originated from an adult with tuberculosis.

The V gene is TRBV28, the J gene TRBJ1-4, with TRBD1 matching 8 bases. The CDR3 has 14 residues. CDR1 is MDHEN and CDR2 is SYDVKM in the germline V gene. With V trimmed by 6 bases and J by 8 bases, 8 bases remained unmatched. CDR3 region: CASRGDRFGEKLFF. Written as DNA, the CDR3 is TGTGCCAGCAGGGGGGACAGGTTCGGCGAAAAACTGTTTTTT.

This clone was counted a single time. The chain has TRBV10-1 and TRBJ2-2; tentative D call: TRBD1 (6 bases). Deletions cut 5 bases from V and 1 base from J, with 11 bases between. The CDR3 is made up of 15 amino acids. Looked up from germline, CDR1 is WNHNN and CDR2 is SYGVQD (reference sequence). In DNA, the CDR3 is TGCGCCAGCAGTTACAGGGCAGAGAACACCGGGGAGCTGTTTTTT. As protein: CASSYRAENTGELFF.

The chain carries TRBV5-1 and TRBJ2-7; TRBD2 aligns across 7 bases. Germline CDR1 is SGHRS and CDR2 is YFSETQ. CDR3 length: 14 residues. Unmatched junction bases numbered 9, after V lost 0 bases and J lost 9 bases. The CDR3 loop reads CASSLDSGKGGQYF. The CDR3, as DNA: TGCGCCAGCAGCTTGGACAGCGGGAAGGGAGGGCAGTACTTC.

The rearrangement uses TRBV2 and TRBJ1-5, with TRBD1 matching 10 bases. V lost 4 bases, J lost 7 bases, and 4 bases stayed unmatched. The CDR3 sequence is 14 residues long. Germline CDR1 and CDR2: SNHLY and FYNNEI. CDR3 in amino acids: CASSGDRGRQPQHF. In nucleotides, the CDR3 is TGTGCCAGCAGTGGGGACAGGGGAAGACAGCCCCAGCATTTT.

J is TRBJ2-2 and V is TRBV11-2, with a possible D match to TRBD2 (6 bases). Trimming took 0 bases from V and 5 from J, leaving 10 bases between them. Germline assignment: CDR1 SGHAT and CDR2 FQNNGV. CDR3 length equals 15 residues. The CDR3 protein is CASSLDRGGTGELFF. CDR3 in DNA: TGTGCCAGCAGCTTAGATCGAGGAGGGACCGGGGAGCTGTTTTTT.

The chain combines TRBV5-1 with TRBJ2-1; TRBD1 matches 7 bases. Trimming took 0 bases from V and 8 from J; bases not matched to a gene: 5. Germline CDR1 and CDR2: SGHRS and YFSETQ. The CDR3 is 14 amino acids. CDR3 sequence (DNA): TGCGCCAGCAGCTTGGGGGCAGGGGGTGATGAGCAGTTCTTC. Its protein product is CASSLGAGGDEQFF.

The chain carries TRBV30 and TRBJ2-3; 12 bases line up with TRBD2. The CDR3 loop spans 16 amino acids. Germline trimming cut 5 bases from V and 0 bases from J; bases unmatched to any gene: 6. Germline V lookup: CDR1 GTSNPN, CDR2 SVGIG (reference sequence). The CDR3 loop reads CAWAVGTSGSTDTQYF. Here the CDR3 DNA reads TGTGCCTGGGCCGTCGGGACTAGCGGGAGCACAGATACGCAGTATTTT.

The V gene is TRBV7-8, the J gene TRBJ1-1; TRBD1 might be the D (6 bases). The CDR3 runs 15 residues. The V end lost 1 base, the J end lost 2 bases, and 11 bases lay between the germline ends. CDR1 and CDR2 (germline): SGHVS, FQNEAQ. CDR3 bases: TGTGCCAGCAGCTTAGTTCAGACAGGAAACACTGAAGCTTTCTTT. Its translation: CASSLVQTGNTEAFF.

The DNA of the CDR3 is TGTGCCAGCAGTTCTGTCGCTGGGGCCAACGTCCTGACTTTC. Its translation: CASSSVAGANVLTF. The chain is built from TRBV27 and TRBJ2-6, with D uncertain. CDR3 length: 14 residues. The V end was cut by 4 bases, the J end by 2 bases, with 6 bases between. Germline V gene data show CDR1 as MNHEY and CDR2 as SMNVEV (reference sequence).

The chain uses TRBV6-5 and TRBJ1-4; no clear D gene. The CDR3 consists of 14 residues. The germline V and J ends were trimmed by 4 bases and 7 bases, with 13 bases remaining between them. CDR1 MNHEY and CDR2 SVGAGI come from the germline V gene. CDR3 sequence (DNA): TGTGCCAGCAGTTCCACCAACGGCGGTGAAAAACTGTTTTTT. It encodes CASSSTNGGEKLFF.

The rearrangement uses TRBV6-1 and TRBJ1-1; 10 bases are shared with TRBD1. J was trimmed by 4 bases and V by 5 bases; bases with no gene match: 4. Germline V gives CDR1 MNHNS, CDR2 SASEGT. The CDR3 is 14 amino acids. The CDR3 sequence is CASSRQGAATEAFF. CDR3 sequence (DNA): TGTGCCAGCAGTCGACAGGGGGCGGCCACTGAAGCTTTCTTT.

The chain combines TRBV11-2 with TRBJ1-2; D uncertain. This CDR3 has 14 residues. CDR1 SGHAT and CDR2 FQNNGV come from the germline V gene. V was shortened by 5 bases and J by 2 bases, with 12 bases between the two germline ends. The CDR3 protein is CASSHRTANYGYTF. Here the CDR3 DNA reads TGTGCCAGCAGCCACCGTACAGCCAACTATGGCTACACCTTC.

This sequence joins TRBV6-1 and TRBJ1-1; D uncertain. V gave up 3 bases and J gave up 8 bases, with 7 bases separating them. The length of the CDR3 is 11 residues. Germline CDR1 and CDR2: MNHNS and SASEGT. The DNA for the CDR3 is TGTGCCAGCAGTGACAGGAGGGAAGCTTTCTTT. This codes for CASSDRREAFF.

The chain has TRBV5-1 and TRBJ2-3; 8 nucleotides align to TRBD2. This CDR3 spans 13 amino acids. Germline CDR1 SGHRS, CDR2 YFSETQ. V lost 4 bases and J lost 6; bases outside the gene matches: 4. CDR3 in amino acids: CASSPAGADTQYF. CDR3 nucleotide sequence: TGCGCCAGCAGCCCAGCGGGAGCCGATACGCAGTATTTT.

This rearrangement joins TRBV18 to TRBJ2-1; D uncertain. V was pared by 0 bases and J by 4 bases, with 13 bases between. The CDR3 loop spans 16 amino acids. The germline gives CDR1 KGHSH, CDR2 LQKENI. Written as DNA, the CDR3 is TGTGCCAGCTCACCACCGAGTGCTAGACCTTACAATGAGCAGTTCTTC. This sequence encodes CASSPPSARPYNEQFF. Complete variable domain (other parts from reference TRBV18 and TRBJ2-1): NAGVMQNPRHLVRRRGQEARLRCSPMKGHSHVYWYRQLPEEGLKFMVYLQKENIIDESGMPKERFSAEFPKEGPSILRIQQVVRGDSAAYFCASSPPSARPYNEQFFGPGTRLTVL.

The genes are TRBV5-6 and TRBJ2-7; D is undetermined. CDR1 is SGHDT, CDR2 YYEEEE, per germline. CDR3 length: 12 amino acids. V lost 0 bases and J 5 bases, leaving 6 bases between the germline ends. In nucleotides, the CDR3 is TGTGCCAGCAGCTTGGACAGTAACGAGCAGTACTTC. This translates into CASSLDSNEQYF.

In its sample, this clone was seen a few times. The chain carries TRBV4-1 and TRBJ2-3; the D gene is possibly TRBD1 (5 bases). This CDR3 is built from 18 residues. Trimming removed 1 base from V and 6 bases from J, with 23 bases in between. The germline gives CDR1 MGHRA, CDR2 YSYEKL. As DNA, the CDR3 is TGCGCCAGCAGCCAAGGGGGTTTCCAGGGCCCGCGCCGGGATACGCAGTATTTT. Translating it yields CASSQGGFQGPRRDTQYF.

This clone was counted once. The chain is built from TRBV15 and TRBJ2-3, with D tentatively TRBD2 (6 bases). CDR1 is LNHNV, CDR2 YYDKDF, per germline (reference sequence). Trimming cost V 0 bases and J 7 bases, with 14 bases left between them. This CDR3 comprises 15 residues. CDR3 DNA sequence: TGTGCCACCAGCAGAGAACAGACCCGGGGGAATACGCAGTATTTT. Translated, it gives CATSREQTRGNTQYF.

The J gene is TRBJ2-3, the V gene TRBV27; 9 nucleotides agree with TRBD2. The CDR3 spans 16 residues. From germline, CDR1 is MNHEY and CDR2 SMNVEV (reference sequence). V lost 5 bases, J lost 0 bases, and 6 bases stayed unmatched. The CDR3 DNA sequence: TGTGCCAGCAGTCCCGGACTAGCGACTAGCACAGATACGCAGTATTTT. Translated: CASSPGLATSTDTQYF.

The chain combines TRBV10-3 with TRBJ1-6; 8 positions agree with TRBD1. In germline, CDR1 is ENHRY, CDR2 SYGVKD. The junction had 6 bases not matched to a gene; V was cut back by 4 bases and J by 7 bases. The CDR3 is 15 amino acids. For the CDR3, the DNA is TGTGCCATCAGTGGCCCGGGACAGGAAAATTCACCCCTCCACTTT. It specifies CAISGPGQENSPLHF.

The J gene is TRBJ1-1, the V gene TRBV28; D perhaps matches TRBD1 (6 bases). CDR1 and CDR2 from the germline V gene are MDHEN and SYDVKM. The CDR3 has 14 amino acids. V was cut by 7 bases and J by 2 bases, with 14 bases left in between. CDR3 amino acids: CASTLTGPNTEAFF. As DNA, the CDR3 is TGTGCCAGCACCTTGACAGGCCCCAACACTGAAGCTTTCTTT.

The V and J genes are TRBV7-9 and TRBJ2-7, with D perhaps matching TRBD1 (5 bases). The V gene's germline CDR1 is SEHNR and CDR2 FQNEAQ (reference sequence). V lost 2 bases to trimming and J lost 5 bases, with 10 bases between them. The CDR3 has 13 residues. DNA for the CDR3: TGTGCCAGCAGCTTAATGTCAGGGAACGAGCAGTACTTC. Translating gives CASSLMSGNEQYF.

The gene calls are TRBV28 and TRBJ1-3, with D unclear. The ends were cut back, 3 bases at V and 4 bases at J, with 22 bases in the middle. This CDR3 spans 18 amino acids. Germline V lookup: CDR1 MDHEN, CDR2 SYDVKM. The CDR3 protein is CASSLRLLRGIGGNTIYF. CDR3 coding DNA: TGTGCCAGCAGTTTGCGCCTTTTACGGGGTATAGGAGGAAACACCATATATTTT.